These T cell receptor beta chains were read from a single sample in a study of Graves' ophthalmopathy and Graves' hyperthyroidism. TCRdb itself ran the multiplex PCR reads through MiXCR, one entry per CDR3 protein. This sample has 220,000 or so distinct CDR3 sequences, with roughly a fifth found just once. The material sequenced was peripheral blood. The receptors here all came from a woman aged 45-60 years with Graves' ophthalmopathy. Both conserved end residues are part of each CDR3. The D gene is left open where the match is weak. Not all rows give a size; the values are once, few, many and, for expanded clones, a class.

>TRBV6-2/TRBV6-3|TRBJ2-2|.|.
TGTGCCAGCAGTTTATCCATCGGGCCTTCCGCCGGGGAGCTGTTTTTT
CASSLSIGPSAGELFF
>TRBV15|TRBJ2-5|many|TRBD1
TGTGCCACCAGCAGTGCACGGACAGGGAAAGAGACCCAGTACTTC
CATSSARTGKETQYF
>TRBV6-1|TRBJ2-5|many|TRBD2
TGTGCCAGCAGGGCTAGCGGAGTGGAAGAGACCCAGTACTTC
CASRASGVEETQYF
>TRBV28|TRBJ2-5|many|.
TGTGCCAGCAGTTCCCGGGGAGGGGGAACAGAGACCCAGTACTTC
CASSSRGGGTETQYF
>TRBV7-6|TRBJ2-3|.|.
TGTGCCAGCAGCTCACACCGAGTTCGTGTAAGGACAGATACGCAGTATTTT
CASSSHRVRVRTDTQYF
>TRBV12-3/TRBV12-4|TRBJ1-1|.|.
TGTGCCAGCAGTCCCCAAAGGGTAAGGGCGAACACTGAAGCTTTCTTT
CASSPQRVRANTEAFF
>TRBV27|TRBJ2-5|many|TRBD2
TGTGCCAGCAGTTTGGGACTAGCGGGGGTGGCGGAGACCCAGTACTTC
CASSLGLAGVAETQYF
>TRBV20-1|TRBJ2-7|many|.
TGCAGTGCTAATAGGAGGGCCTACGAGCAGTACTTC
CSANRRAYEQYF
>TRBV11-2|TRBJ2-7|.|TRBD2
TGTGCCAGCAGCTTAGGTCTACGGGACTACCTCTACGAGCAGTACTTC
CASSLGLRDYLYEQYF
>TRBV3-1|TRBJ1-1|few|TRBD1
TGTGCCAGCGGAACAGGGGTTGGCTTCTTT
CASGTGVGFF
>TRBV29-1|TRBJ1-2|once|.
TGCAGCGTGGTGACGACCCACTATGGCTACACCTTC
CSVVTTHYGYTF
>TRBV27|TRBJ2-7|many|TRBD2
TGTGCCAGCAGTTTATCGAAGCGGGGATCCTACGAGCAGTACTTC
CASSLSKRGSYEQYF
>TRBV6-4|TRBJ2-5|many|.
TGTGCCAGCAGTGGCCCGGCACCATATGGGGGGGCGGCCCGGCTGGTGGCCGGGACCCAGTACTTC
CASSGPAPYGGAARLVAGTQYF
>TRBV12-3/TRBV12-4|TRBJ2-5|few|TRBD2
TGTGCCAGCAGCCCGGGACTAGCGGGACACGAGACCCAGTACTTC
CASSPGLAGHETQYF
>TRBV6-1|TRBJ1-1|many|.
TGTGCCAGCAGTACACGGGGTTCGGACACTGAAGCTTTCTTT
CASSTRGSDTEAFF
>TRBV30|TRBJ1-2|.|TRBD1
TGTGCCTGGAGTGTCGGGGACAGGGTCTATGGCTACACCTTC
CAWSVGDRVYGYTF
>TRBV7-9|TRBJ1-2|many|TRBD1
TGTGCCAGCAGCCCCCCAGGTAGGGGGCTCGGTGGCTACACCTTC
CASSPPGRGLGGYTF
>TRBV2|TRBJ2-7|.|.
TGTGCCAGCAGTTCCCAGGAGGGCGGGGGCCACGAGCAGTACTTC
CASSSQEGGGHEQYF
>TRBV20-1|TRBJ2-5|.|TRBD2
TGCAGTGCTAGAGACGTAGCGGGACTAGCGGGGTGGAGAGGAGAGACCCAGTACTTC
CSARDVAGLAGWRGETQYF
>TRBV20-1|TRBJ1-2|many|.
TGCAGTGCGCCGGGGGCTAACTATGGCTACACCTTC
CSAPGANYGYTF
>TRBV6-2/TRBV6-3|TRBJ1-5|once|.
TGTGCCAGCAGTTACGGGGTTAAGCATGATCAGCCCCAGCATTTT
CASSYGVKHDQPQHF
>TRBV12-3/TRBV12-4|TRBJ2-2|many|.
TGTGCCAGCAGCGGGACCTCCTACACCGGGGAGCTGTTTTTT
CASSGTSYTGELFF
>TRBV20-1|TRBJ1-1|many|.
TGCAGTGCTCTAGGGAACACTGAAGCTTTCTTT
CSALGNTEAFF
>TRBV2|TRBJ2-7|many|TRBD2
TGTGCCAGCAGTCCCATTTACCAAGAGCGGGGCCCCTCCTACGAGCAGTACTTC
CASSPIYQERGPSYEQYF